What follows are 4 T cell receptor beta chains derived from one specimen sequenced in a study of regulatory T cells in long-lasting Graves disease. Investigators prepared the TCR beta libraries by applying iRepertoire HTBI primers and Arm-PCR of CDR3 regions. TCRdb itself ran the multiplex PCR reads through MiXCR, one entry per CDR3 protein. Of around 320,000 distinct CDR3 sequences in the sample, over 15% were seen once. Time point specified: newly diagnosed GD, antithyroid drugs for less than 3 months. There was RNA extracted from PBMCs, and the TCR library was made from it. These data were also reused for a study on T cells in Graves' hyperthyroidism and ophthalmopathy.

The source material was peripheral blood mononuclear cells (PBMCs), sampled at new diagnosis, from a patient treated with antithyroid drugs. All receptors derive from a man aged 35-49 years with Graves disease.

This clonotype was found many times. This CDR3 reads CATSDVRLAGRGETQYF. The CDR3, as DNA: TGTGCCACCAGTGATGTGAGACTAGCGGGGCGAGGAGAGACCCAGTACTTC. This chain joins TRBV24-1 and TRBJ2-5; 11 bases align to TRBD2. The V gene end was trimmed by 3 bases and the J gene end by 4 bases; junction bases not matched to a gene: 9. This CDR3 comprises 17 residues. Looked up from germline, CDR1 is KGHDR and CDR2 is SFDVKD.

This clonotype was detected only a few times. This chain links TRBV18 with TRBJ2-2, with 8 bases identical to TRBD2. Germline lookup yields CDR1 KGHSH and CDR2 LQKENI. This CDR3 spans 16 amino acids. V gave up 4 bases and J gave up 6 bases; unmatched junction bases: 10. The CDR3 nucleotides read TGTGCCAGCTCACAGTCTTCTGCGGGGGGATCCGGGGAGCTGTTTTTT. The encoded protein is CASSQSSAGGSGELFF.

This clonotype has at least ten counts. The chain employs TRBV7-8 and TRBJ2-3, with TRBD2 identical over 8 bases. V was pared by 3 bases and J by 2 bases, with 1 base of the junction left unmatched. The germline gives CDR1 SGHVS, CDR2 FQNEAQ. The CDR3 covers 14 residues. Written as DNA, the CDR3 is TGTGCCAGCAGCTTTAGCGGGGCCACAGATACGCAGTATTTT. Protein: CASSFSGATDTQYF.

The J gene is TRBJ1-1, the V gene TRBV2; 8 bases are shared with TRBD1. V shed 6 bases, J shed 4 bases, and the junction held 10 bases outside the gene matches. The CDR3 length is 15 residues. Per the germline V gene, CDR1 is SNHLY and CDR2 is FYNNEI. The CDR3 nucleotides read TGTGCCAGCAGGGCGGGACAGGCAGGTTTCACTGAAGCTTTCTTT. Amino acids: CASRAGQAGFTEAFF.